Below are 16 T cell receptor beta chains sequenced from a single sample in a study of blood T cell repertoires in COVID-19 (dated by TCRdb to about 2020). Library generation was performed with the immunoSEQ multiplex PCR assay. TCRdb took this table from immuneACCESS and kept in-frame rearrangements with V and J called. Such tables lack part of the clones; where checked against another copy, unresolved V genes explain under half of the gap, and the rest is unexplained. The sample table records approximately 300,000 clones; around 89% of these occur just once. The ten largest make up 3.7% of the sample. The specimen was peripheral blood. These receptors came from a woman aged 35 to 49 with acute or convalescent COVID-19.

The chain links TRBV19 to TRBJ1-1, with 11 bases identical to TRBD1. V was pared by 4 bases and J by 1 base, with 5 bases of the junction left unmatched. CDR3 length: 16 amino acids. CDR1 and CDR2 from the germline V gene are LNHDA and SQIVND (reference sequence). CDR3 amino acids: CASSTGTGGSNTEAFF. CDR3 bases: TGTGCCAGTAGTACCGGGACAGGGGGTTCGAACACTGAAGCTTTCTTT. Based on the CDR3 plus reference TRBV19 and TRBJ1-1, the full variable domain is DGGITQSPKYLFRKEGQNVTLSCEQNLNHDAMYWYRQDPGQGLRLIYYSQIVNDFQKGDIAEGYSVSREKKESFPLTVTSAQKNPTAFYLCASSTGTGGSNTEAFFGQGTRLTVV.

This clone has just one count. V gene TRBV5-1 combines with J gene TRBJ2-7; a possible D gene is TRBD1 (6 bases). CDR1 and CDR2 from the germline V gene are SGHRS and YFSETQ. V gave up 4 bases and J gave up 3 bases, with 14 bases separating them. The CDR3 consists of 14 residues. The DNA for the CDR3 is TGCGCCAGCAGCACAGGACAGCTCGGCTACGAGCAGTACGTC. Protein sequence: CASSTGQLGYEQYV.

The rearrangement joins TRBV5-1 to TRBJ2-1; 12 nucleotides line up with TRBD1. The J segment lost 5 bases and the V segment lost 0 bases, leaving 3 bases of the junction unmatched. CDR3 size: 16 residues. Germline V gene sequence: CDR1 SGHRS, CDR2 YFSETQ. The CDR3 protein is CASSLAGDRGHNEQFF. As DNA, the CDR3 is TGCGCCAGCAGCTTGGCAGGGGACAGGGGGCACAATGAGCAGTTCTTC.

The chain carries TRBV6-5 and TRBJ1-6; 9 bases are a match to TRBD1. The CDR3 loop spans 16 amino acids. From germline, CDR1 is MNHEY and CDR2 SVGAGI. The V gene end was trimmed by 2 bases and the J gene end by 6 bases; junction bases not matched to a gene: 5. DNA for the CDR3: TGTGCCAGCAGTTACGAACTACAGGGGGCTAATTCACCCCTCCACTTT. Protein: CASSYELQGANSPLHF.

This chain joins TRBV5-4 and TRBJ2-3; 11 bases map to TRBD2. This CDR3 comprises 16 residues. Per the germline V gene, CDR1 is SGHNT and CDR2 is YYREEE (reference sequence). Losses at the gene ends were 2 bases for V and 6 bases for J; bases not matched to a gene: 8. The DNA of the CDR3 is TGTGCCAGCAGCTTCGATAGCGGGGGGGCTTTGGATACGCAGTATTTT. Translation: CASSFDSGGALDTQYF.

CDR3 DNA sequence: TGTGCCAGCTATTTTCGGGACAGAAACCTACAGACCCAGTACTTC. Translating gives CASYFRDRNLQTQYF. The chain has TRBV5-6 and TRBJ2-5, with 7 bases aligning to TRBD1. CDR1 and CDR2 from the germline V gene are SGHDT and YYEEEE. J was trimmed by 6 bases and V by 7 bases; bases with no gene match: 15. CDR3 length: 15 residues.

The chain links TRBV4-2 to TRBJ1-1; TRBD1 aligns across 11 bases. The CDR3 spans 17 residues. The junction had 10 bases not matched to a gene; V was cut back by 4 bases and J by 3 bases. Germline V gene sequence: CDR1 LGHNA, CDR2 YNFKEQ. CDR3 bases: TGTGCCAGCAGCCGAACCGGGACAGGGGGTTTGGACACTGAAGCTTTCTTT. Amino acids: CASSRTGTGGLDTEAFF.

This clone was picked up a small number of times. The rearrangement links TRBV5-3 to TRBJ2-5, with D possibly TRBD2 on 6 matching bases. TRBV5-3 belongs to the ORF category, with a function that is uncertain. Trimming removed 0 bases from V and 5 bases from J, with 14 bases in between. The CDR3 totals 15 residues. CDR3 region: CARSLGDWKRETQYF. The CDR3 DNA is TGTGCCAGAAGCTTGGGGGACTGGAAGAGGGAGACCCAGTACTTC.

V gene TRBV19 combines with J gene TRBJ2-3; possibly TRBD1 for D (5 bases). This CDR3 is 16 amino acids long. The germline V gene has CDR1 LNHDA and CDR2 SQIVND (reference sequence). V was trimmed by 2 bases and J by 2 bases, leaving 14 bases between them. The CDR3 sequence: CASSIRGSIDTDTQYF. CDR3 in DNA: TGTGCCAGTAGTATAAGGGGTTCTATAGACACAGATACGCAGTATTTT.

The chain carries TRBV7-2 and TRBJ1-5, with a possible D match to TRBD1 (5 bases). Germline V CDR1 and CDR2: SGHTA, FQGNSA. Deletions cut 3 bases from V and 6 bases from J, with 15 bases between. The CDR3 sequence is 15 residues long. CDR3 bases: TGTGCCAGCAGCTTGGGTGGTAGCAGGGCTCAGCCCCAGCATTTT. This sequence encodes CASSLGGSRAQPQHF.

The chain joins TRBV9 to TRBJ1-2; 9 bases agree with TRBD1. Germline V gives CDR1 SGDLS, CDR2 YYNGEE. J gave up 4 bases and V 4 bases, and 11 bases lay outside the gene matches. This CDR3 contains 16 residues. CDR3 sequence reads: CASSTRGQGGGYGYTF. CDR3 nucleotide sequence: TGTGCCAGCAGCACGAGGGGACAGGGAGGGGGCTATGGCTACACCTTC. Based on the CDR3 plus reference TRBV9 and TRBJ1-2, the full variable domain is DSGVTQTPKHLITATGQRVTLRCSPRSGDLSVYWYQQSLDQGLQFLIQYYNGEERAKGNILERFSAQQFPDLHSELNLSSLELGDSALYFCASSTRGQGGGYGYTFGSGTRLTVV.

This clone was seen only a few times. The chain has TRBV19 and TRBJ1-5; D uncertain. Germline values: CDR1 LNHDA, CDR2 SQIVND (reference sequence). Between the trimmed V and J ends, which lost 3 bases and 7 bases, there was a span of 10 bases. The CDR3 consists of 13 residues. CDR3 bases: TGTGCCAGTAGTATCGGGATGCGACAGCCCCAGCATTTT. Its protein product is CASSIGMRQPQHF.

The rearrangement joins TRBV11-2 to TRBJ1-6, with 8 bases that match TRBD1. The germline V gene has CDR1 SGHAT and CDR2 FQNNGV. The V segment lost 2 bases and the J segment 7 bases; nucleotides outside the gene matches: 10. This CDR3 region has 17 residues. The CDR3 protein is CASSLFSRTGINSPLHF. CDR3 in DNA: TGTGCCAGCAGCTTATTTTCAAGGACAGGGATAAATTCACCCCTCCACTTT.

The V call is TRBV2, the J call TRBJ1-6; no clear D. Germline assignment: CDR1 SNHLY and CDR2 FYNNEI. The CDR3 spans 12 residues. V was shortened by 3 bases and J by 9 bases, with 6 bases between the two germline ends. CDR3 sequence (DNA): TGTGCCAGCAGTGATAGAAGTTCACCCCTCCACTTT. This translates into CASSDRSSPLHF.

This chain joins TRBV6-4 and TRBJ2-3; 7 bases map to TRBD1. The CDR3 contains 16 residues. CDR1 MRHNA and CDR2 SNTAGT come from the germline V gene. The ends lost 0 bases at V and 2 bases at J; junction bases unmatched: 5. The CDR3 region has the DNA TGTGCCAGCAGTGACTCTGGGACAGCAGACACAGATACGCAGTATTTT. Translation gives CASSDSGTADTDTQYF.

The CDR3 protein is CASSLLAGRGRGTQYF. CDR3 nucleotide sequence: TGTGCCAGCAGCTTATTGGCAGGGCGAGGGCGGGGGACCCAGTACTTC. The chain is built from TRBV11-2 and TRBJ2-5; D may be TRBD2 (6 bases). With 2 bases removed from V and 7 bases from J, the gap between germline ends came to 20 bases. The germline V gene has CDR1 SGHAT and CDR2 FQNNGV. The CDR3 contains 16 residues.